A selection of T cell receptor beta chains follows, all from one sample in a study of blood T cell repertoires in COVID-19. Sequenced by immunoSEQ multiplex PCR; TCRdb stores in-frame clones only, minus some. The sample contains 95,000 to 110,000 clones, approximately 88% of which appear only once. Sample: peripheral blood. These receptors originate from a human donor in a cohort sampled during active COVID-19. Each CDR3 is given with its conserved first and last residue. The order of the fields is clone size, D gene, V gene, J gene, CDR3 DNA, CDR3 protein. A D gene is named only where the DNA matches it firmly. Some rows have no size entry. The others give once, few or many, or a class for an expanded clone.

NA,NA,TRBV2,TRBJ2-7,TGTGCCAGCAGGGAGACCGGGGGGCGAGAGCAGTACTTC,CASRETGGREQYF
NA,NA,TRBV18,TRBJ2-3,TGTGCCAGCTCACGGGGCGGTCTGGGGACAGATACGCAGTATTTT,CASSRGGLGTDTQYF
NA,NA,TRBV7-2,TRBJ1-2,TGTGCCAGCAGGCCCTCGGGGGGGCTAAGCGGTGGCTACACCTTC,CASRPSGGLSGGYTF
few,NA,TRBV4-1,TRBJ2-2,TGCGCCAGCAGCCAATTATCCGGGGAGCTGTTTTTT,CASSQLSGELFF
NA,TRBD2,TRBV2,TRBJ2-3,TGTGCCAGCAAAGGGACTAGCGGAATCACAGATACGCAGTATTTT,CASKGTSGITDTQYF
NA,TRBD1,TRBV7-3,TRBJ2-2,TGTGCCAGCAGCCCCGACAGGGGGAACACCGGGGAGCTGTTTTTT,CASSPDRGNTGELFF
NA,NA,TRBV5-4,TRBJ2-6,TGTGCCAGCAGCTCACAGAGCTCTGGGGCCAACGTCCTGACTTTC,CASSSQSSGANVLTF
NA,NA,TRBV18,TRBJ1-4,TGTGCCAGCTCACCCCGAGGCCAGGGCGCCCAGTGGGTAACTAATGAAAAACTGTTTTTT,CASSPRGQGAQWVTNEKLFF
NA,TRBD1,TRBV25-1,TRBJ2-5,TGTGCCAGCAGTGAAGCCCCGGGACAGAAAGAGACCCAGTACTTC,CASSEAPGQKETQYF
few,TRBD2,TRBV6-6,TRBJ2-1,TGTGCCAGCAGTTCCATCGGGACTAGCTCCAATGAGCAGTTCTTC,CASSSIGTSSNEQFF
once,TRBD2,TRBV7-2,TRBJ2-6,TGTGCCAGCAGCCCGACTAGCGGGTCTGGGGCCAACGTCCTGACTTTC,CASSPTSGSGANVLTF
NA,TRBD2,TRBV18,TRBJ2-1,TGTGCCAGCTCACAGGGGACTACCCAAGATGAGCAGTTCTTC,CASSQGTTQDEQFF
NA,NA,TRBV6-5,TRBJ1-2,TGTGCCAAGAAGACAGGCACAGTCTATGGCTACACCTTC,CAKKTGTVYGYTF
NA,TRBD2,TRBV19,TRBJ2-3,TGTGCCAGTAGTATGGGGCTAGCGGGCAGCACAGATACGCAGTATTTT,CASSMGLAGSTDTQYF
NA,NA,TRBV9,TRBJ2-1,TGTGCCAGCAGCTTAGACACTATCAATGAGCAGTTCTTC,CASSLDTINEQFF
NA,NA,TRBV6-1,TRBJ1-4,TGTGCCAGCAGTGAATTGGGGCAGGGGAATGAAAAACTGTTTTTT,CASSELGQGNEKLFF
NA,NA,TRBV4-3,TRBJ1-2,TGCGCCAGCAGCCAAGTGACGGGATCTAACTATGGCTACACCTTC,CASSQVTGSNYGYTF
NA,TRBD2,TRBV6-1,TRBJ2-3,TGTGCCAGCAGTAAAGGGACTAGCGGGAGCACAGATACGCAGTATTTT,CASSKGTSGSTDTQYF
few,NA,TRBV2,TRBJ1-2,TGTGCCAGCAGGGGGACACAGGGTTTCCCGAATGGCTACACCTTC,CASRGTQGFPNGYTF
NA,TRBD2,TRBV27,TRBJ2-7,TGTGCCAGCGTCGCCCTTAGCGGGCGTTACGAGCAGTACTTC,CASVALSGRYEQYF
NA,NA,TRBV2,TRBJ1-2,TGTGCCAGCAGTGAAGGTTTGTACAGGACCCGTGATGGCTACACCTTC,CASSEGLYRTRDGYTF
NA,TRBD1,TRBV12-5,TRBJ2-7,TGTGCTAGTGCCATCACTGGGGGACAGGGGACTCCTTACGAGCAGTACTTC,CASAITGGQGTPYEQYF
once,NA,TRBV29-1,TRBJ2-7,TGCAGCGTTAAGGGGAACTCCTACGAGCAGTACTTC,CSVKGNSYEQYF
NA,TRBD1,TRBV25-1,TRBJ2-1,TGTGCCAGCAGTTCAAACATCGGACAGGGTGGGAATGAGCAGTTCTTC,CASSSNIGQGGNEQFF
NA,NA,TRBV7-3,TRBJ2-3,TGTGCCAGCAGCCCGGAGTGGAGCACAGATACGCAGTATTTT,CASSPEWSTDTQYF
once,NA,TRBV24-1,TRBJ1-2,TGTGCCACCCGAGGGTCGGCGGGCTATGGCTACACCTTC,CATRGSAGYGYTF